The sequence of this T cell receptor beta chain was determined in a study of cytomegalovirus exposure and HLA in healthy donors. The primer mix had 60 Vbeta and 13 Jbeta primers. The repertoire was sequenced with immunoSEQ multiplex PCR; TCRdb's copy has only in-frame clones and lacks some. The sample comprises around 50,000 clones, 80% of which are singletons, and approximately 7.7% rests with the top ten. Per germline, CDR1 SGHVS and CDR2 FQNEAQ. The V and J ends lost 5 bases and 3 bases, in that order; junction bases with no gene match: 4. CDR3 size: 14 residues. This chain joins TRBV7-8 and TRBJ1-2; 9 nucleotides line up with TRBD1. This TCR derives from a man in his thirties or forties in good health and CMV-seropositive. Material: PBMCs. CDR3 protein: CASSHDRGDYGYTF. CDR3 bases: TGTGCCAGCAGCCACGACAGGGGGGACTATGGCTACACCTTC.